The 3 T cell receptor beta chains presented below share a single source sample, sequenced in a study of a mutant IDH1 vaccine in newly diagnosed glioma. Profiled with immunoSEQ multiplex PCR; TCRdb holds only in-frame clones, not every one. This table has tens of thousands of clones, around 81% appearing once. Time point specified: week 5, during vaccination. In the vaccine, a single dose held 300 ug of the mutant IDH1 20-mer peptide, along with topical imiquimod. These TCRs' antigens remain unknown. The sample here was PBMCs, taken from a glioma patient whose treatment included an IDH1 peptide vaccine. The receptors were gathered from a man younger than 40 with glioma.

This chain joins TRBV9 and TRBJ1-1, with 8 bases matching TRBD1. J was trimmed by 1 base and V by 6 bases; bases with no gene match: 5. The CDR3 covers 14 residues. Germline CDR1 is SGDLS and CDR2 is YYNGEE. Here the CDR3 DNA reads TGTGCCAGCACCAAAGACAGGGGGAACACTGAAGCTTTCTTT. The encoded protein is CASTKDRGNTEAFF. Together with reference TRBV9 and TRBJ1-1, the CDR3 gives the full variable domain: DSGVTQTPKHLITATGQRVTLRCSPRSGDLSVYWYQQSLDQGLQFLIQYYNGEERAKGNILERFSAQQFPDLHSELNLSSLELGDSALYFCASTKDRGNTEAFFGQGTRLTVV.

The chain employs TRBV6-6 and TRBJ1-1; TRBD1 aligns across 7 bases. V shed 6 bases and J 6 bases; nucleotides not matched to a gene: 13. Germline loops: CDR1 MNHNY, CDR2 SVGAGI (reference sequence). The CDR3 loop spans 15 amino acids. CDR3 DNA: TGTGCCAGCAGCCTACAAGGGACAGCCGTTTCTGAAGCTTTCTTT. The encoded protein is CASSLQGTAVSEAFF.

V and J are TRBV19 and TRBJ1-4; 10 bases line up with TRBD1. The ends lost 5 bases at V and 5 bases at J; junction bases unmatched: 2. Germline V gives CDR1 LNHDA, CDR2 SQIVND (reference sequence). The CDR3 is 14 amino acids. The CDR3 DNA follows: TGTGCCAGTAGTCCGGACAGGGGGAATGAAAAACTGTTTTTT. It yields the protein CASSPDRGNEKLFF.